The source of this T cell receptor beta chain is a study of T cell changes during pregnancy in multiple sclerosis. Repertoires were generated with immunoSEQ multiplex PCR, while TCRdb's copy carries only in-frame clones and drops some. The data contain some 59,000 clones, less than 95% of them singletons. The sample consisted of peripheral blood, taken in the third trimester of pregnancy. The sequence was collected from a female donor in good health, enrolled as a control in a pregnancy study.

CDR3: CASSLAGDGYTF. The CDR3 DNA sequence: TGTGCCAGCAGCTTAGCAGGGGATGGCTACACCTTC. The chain couples TRBV7-6 to TRBJ1-2; possible D gene TRBD1, 5 bases. Germline V gene data show CDR1 as SGHVS and CDR2 as FNYEAQ. The ends were cut back, 0 bases at V and 6 bases at J, with 5 bases in the middle. The CDR3 is 12 residues long. Combining the CDR3 with reference TRBV7-6 and TRBJ1-2 gives the whole variable domain GAGVSQSPRYKVTKRGQDVALRCDPISGHVSLYWYRQALGQGPEFLTYFNYEAQQDKSGLPNDRFSAERPEGSISTLTIQRTEQRDSAMYRCASSLAGDGYTFGSGTRLTVV.